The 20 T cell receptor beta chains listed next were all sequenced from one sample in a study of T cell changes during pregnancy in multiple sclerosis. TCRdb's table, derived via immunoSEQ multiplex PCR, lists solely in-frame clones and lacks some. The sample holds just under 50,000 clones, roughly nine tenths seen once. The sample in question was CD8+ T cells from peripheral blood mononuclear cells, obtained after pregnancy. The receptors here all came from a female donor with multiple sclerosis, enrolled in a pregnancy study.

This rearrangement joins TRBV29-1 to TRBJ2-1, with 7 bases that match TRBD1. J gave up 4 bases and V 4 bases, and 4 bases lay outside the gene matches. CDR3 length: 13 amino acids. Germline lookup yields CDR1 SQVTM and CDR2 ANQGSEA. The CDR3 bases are TGCAGCGTTGTGGGGACAGAATACAATGAGCAGTTCTTC. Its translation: CSVVGTEYNEQFF.

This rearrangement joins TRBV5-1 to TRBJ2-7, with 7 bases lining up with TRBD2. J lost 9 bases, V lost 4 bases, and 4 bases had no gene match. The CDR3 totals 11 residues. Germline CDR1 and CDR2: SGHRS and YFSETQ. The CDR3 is CASSRGDWQYF. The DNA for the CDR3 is TGCGCCAGCAGCCGGGGGGACTGGCAGTACTTC. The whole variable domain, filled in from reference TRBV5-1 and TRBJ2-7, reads KAGVTQTPRYLIKTRGQQVTLSCSPISGHRSVSWYQQTPGQGLQFLFEYFSETQRNKGNFPGRFSGRQFSNSRSEMNVSTLELGDSALYLCASSRGDWQYFGPGTRLTVT.

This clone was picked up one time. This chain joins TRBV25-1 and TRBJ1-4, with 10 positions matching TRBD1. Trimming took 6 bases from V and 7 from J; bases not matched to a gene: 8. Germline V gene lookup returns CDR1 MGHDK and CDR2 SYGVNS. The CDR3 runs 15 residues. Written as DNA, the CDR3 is TGTGCCAGCAGGGAGGGACAGGGGCACGCTGAAAAACTGTTTTTT. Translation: CASREGQGHAEKLFF.

CDR3 DNA sequence: TGTGCCAGCACTAGCGGGGCCGCCGGGGAGCTGTTTTTT. The encoded protein is CASTSGAAGELFF. The chain couples TRBV2 to TRBJ2-2; 9 nucleotides match TRBD2. The CDR3 extends over 13 amino acids. With 7 bases clipped from V and 6 bases from J, the junction kept 3 bases outside the gene matches. Germline V gene lookup returns CDR1 SNHLY and CDR2 FYNNEI.

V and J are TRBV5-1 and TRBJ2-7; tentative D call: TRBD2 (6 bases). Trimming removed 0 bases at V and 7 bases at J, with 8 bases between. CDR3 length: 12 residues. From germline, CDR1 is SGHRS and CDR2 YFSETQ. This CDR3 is CASSLGGEEQYF. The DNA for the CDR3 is TGCGCCAGCAGCTTGGGCGGGGAAGAGCAGTACTTC.

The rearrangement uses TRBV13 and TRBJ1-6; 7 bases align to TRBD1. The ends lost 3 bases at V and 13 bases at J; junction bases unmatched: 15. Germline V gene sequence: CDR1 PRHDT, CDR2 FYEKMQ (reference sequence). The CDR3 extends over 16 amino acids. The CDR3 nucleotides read TGTGCCAGCAGCTTTACCGGGACAGCCAAGGAAAGCCCCCTCCACTTT. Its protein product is CASSFTGTAKESPLHF.

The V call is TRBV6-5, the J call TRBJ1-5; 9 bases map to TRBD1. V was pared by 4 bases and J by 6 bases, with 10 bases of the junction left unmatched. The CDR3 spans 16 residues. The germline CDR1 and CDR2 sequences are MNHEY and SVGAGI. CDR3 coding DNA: TGTGCCAGCAGTTTCTCGGGACAGGGACAATCTCAGCCCCAGCATTTT. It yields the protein CASSFSGQGQSQPQHF.

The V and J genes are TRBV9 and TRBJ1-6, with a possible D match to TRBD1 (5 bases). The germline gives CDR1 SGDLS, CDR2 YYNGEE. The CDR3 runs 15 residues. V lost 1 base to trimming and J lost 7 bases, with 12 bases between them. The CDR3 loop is CASSVSGGVNSPLHF. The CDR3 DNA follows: TGTGCCAGCAGCGTAAGTGGAGGGGTGAATTCACCCCTCCACTTT.

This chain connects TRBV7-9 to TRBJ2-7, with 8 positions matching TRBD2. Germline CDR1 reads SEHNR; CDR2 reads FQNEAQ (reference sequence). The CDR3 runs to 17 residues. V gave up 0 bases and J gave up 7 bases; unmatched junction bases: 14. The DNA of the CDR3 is TGTGCCAGCAGCTTAGCAGCGGGGGTTCCTCGGGACGGGGAGCAGTACTTC. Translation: CASSLAAGVPRDGEQYF.

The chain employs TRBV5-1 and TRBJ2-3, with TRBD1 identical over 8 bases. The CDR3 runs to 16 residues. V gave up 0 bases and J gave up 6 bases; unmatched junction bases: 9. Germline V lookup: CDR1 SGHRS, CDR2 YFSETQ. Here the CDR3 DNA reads TGCGCCAGCAGCTTGGGCGGACAGGGAGCTTCGGATACGCAGTATTTT. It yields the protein CASSLGGQGASDTQYF. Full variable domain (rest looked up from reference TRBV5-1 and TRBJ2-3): KAGVTQTPRYLIKTRGQQVTLSCSPISGHRSVSWYQQTPGQGLQFLFEYFSETQRNKGNFPGRFSGRQFSNSRSEMNVSTLELGDSALYLCASSLGGQGASDTQYFGPGTRLTVL.

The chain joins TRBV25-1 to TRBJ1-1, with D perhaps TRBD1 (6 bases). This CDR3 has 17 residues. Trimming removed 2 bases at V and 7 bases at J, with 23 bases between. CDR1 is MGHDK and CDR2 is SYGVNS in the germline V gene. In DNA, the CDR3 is TGTGCCAGCAGTGAAAAATACGGCCCGTCTGAACAGGGTGAAGCTTTCTTT. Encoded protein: CASSEKYGPSEQGEAFF.

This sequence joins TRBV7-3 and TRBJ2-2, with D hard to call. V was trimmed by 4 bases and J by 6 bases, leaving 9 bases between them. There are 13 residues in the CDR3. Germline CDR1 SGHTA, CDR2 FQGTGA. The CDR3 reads CASSSLGPGELFF. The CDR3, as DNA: TGTGCCAGCAGCTCTCTAGGCCCCGGGGAGCTGTTTTTT.

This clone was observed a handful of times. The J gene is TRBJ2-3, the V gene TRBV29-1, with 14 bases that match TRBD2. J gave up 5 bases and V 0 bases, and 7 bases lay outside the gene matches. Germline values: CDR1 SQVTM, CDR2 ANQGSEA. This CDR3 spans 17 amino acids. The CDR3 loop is CSVEESGLAGGQDTQYF. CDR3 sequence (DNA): TGCAGCGTTGAAGAATCCGGACTAGCGGGGGGACAAGATACGCAGTATTTT.

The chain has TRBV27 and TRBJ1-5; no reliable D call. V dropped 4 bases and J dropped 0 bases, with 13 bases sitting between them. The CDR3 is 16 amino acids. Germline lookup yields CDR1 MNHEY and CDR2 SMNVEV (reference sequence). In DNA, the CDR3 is TGTGCCAGCAGTTCCTCGGACGGGGATAGCAATCAGCCCCAGCATTTT. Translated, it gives CASSSSDGDSNQPQHF.

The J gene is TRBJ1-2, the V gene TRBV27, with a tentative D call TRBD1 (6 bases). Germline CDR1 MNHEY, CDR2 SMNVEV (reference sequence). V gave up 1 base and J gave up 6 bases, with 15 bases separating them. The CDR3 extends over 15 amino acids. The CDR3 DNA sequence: TGTGCCAGCAGTTTATGGGAGGGGGGGCTAAATGGCTACACCTTC. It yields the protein CASSLWEGGLNGYTF.

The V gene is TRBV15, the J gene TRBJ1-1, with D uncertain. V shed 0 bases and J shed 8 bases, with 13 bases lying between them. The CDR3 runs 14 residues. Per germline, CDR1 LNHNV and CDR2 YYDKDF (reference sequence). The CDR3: CATSRDRWVREAFF. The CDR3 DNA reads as TGTGCCACCAGCAGAGATCGGTGGGTGCGGGAAGCTTTCTTT.

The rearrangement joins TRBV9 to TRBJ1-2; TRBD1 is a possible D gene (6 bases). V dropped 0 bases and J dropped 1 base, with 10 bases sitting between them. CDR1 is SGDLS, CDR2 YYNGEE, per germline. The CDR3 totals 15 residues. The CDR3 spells CASSVGTVLNYGYTF. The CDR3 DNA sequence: TGTGCCAGCAGCGTAGGGACAGTACTTAACTATGGCTACACCTTC.

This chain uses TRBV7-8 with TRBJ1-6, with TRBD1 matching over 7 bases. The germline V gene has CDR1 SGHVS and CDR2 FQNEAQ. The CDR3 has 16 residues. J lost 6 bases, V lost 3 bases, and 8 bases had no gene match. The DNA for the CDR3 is TGTGCCAGCAGCTTGACGACAGGGTTCGGTAATTCACCCCTCCACTTT. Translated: CASSLTTGFGNSPLHF.

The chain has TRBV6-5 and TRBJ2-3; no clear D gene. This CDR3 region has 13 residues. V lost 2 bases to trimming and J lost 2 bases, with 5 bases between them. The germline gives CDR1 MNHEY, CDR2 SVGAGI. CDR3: CASSYVHTDTQYF. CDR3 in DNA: TGTGCCAGCAGTTACGTACACACAGATACGCAGTATTTT.

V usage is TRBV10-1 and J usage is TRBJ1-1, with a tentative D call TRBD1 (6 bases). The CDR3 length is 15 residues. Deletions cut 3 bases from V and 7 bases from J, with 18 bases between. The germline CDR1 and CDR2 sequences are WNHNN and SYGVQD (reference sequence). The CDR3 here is CASSDLTWGQDEAFF. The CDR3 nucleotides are TGCGCCAGCAGTGACCTCACATGGGGACAAGATGAAGCTTTCTTT.